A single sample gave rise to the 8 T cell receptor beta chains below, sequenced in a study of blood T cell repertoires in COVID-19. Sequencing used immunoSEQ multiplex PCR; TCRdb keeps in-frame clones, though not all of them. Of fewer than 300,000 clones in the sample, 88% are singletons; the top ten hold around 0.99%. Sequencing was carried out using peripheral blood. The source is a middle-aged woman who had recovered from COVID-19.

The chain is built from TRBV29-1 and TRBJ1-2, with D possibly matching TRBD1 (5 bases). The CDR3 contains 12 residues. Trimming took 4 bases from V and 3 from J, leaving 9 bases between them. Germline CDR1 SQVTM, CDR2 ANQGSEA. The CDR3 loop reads CSVVRGDYGYTF. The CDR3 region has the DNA TGCAGCGTTGTTCGGGGGGACTATGGCTACACCTTC.

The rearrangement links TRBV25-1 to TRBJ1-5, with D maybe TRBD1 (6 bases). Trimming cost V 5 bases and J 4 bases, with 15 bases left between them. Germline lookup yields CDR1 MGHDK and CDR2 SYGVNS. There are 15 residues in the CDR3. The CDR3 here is CASSPLAGVNQPQHF. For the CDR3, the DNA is TGTGCCAGCAGTCCGCTGGCAGGGGTGAATCAGCCCCAGCATTTT.

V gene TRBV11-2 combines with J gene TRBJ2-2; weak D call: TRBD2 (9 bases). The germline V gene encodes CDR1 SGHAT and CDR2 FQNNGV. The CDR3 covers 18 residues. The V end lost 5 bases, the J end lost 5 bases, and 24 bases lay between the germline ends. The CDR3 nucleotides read TGTGCCAGCAGCCGGTCCACAGGGGGACTAGCACTTACCGGGGAGCTGTTTTTT. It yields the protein CASSRSTGGLALTGELFF.

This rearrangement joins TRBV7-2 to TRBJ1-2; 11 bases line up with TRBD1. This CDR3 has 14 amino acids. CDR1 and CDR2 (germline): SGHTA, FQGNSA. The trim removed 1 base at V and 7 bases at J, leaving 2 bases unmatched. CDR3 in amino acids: CASSLGGTGGGYTF. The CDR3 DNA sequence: TGTGCCAGCAGCTTAGGGGGGACAGGGGGTGGCTACACCTTC.

For the CDR3, the DNA is TGTGCCAGCAGCTTGGGGAGCGGGGCCACCTACAATGAGCAGTTCTTC. As protein: CASSLGSGATYNEQFF. The chain has TRBV11-2 and TRBJ2-1; 7 positions agree with TRBD2. CDR1 is SGHAT, CDR2 FQNNGV, per germline. CDR3 length: 16 residues. The ends lost 3 bases at V and 2 bases at J; junction bases unmatched: 7. Full variable domain (missing parts from reference TRBV11-2 and TRBJ2-1): EAGVAQSPRYKIIEKRQSVAFWCNPISGHATLYWYQQILGQGPKLLIQFQNNGVVDDSQLPKDRFSAERLKGVDSTLKIQPAKLEDSAVYLCASSLGSGATYNEQFFGPGTRLTVL.

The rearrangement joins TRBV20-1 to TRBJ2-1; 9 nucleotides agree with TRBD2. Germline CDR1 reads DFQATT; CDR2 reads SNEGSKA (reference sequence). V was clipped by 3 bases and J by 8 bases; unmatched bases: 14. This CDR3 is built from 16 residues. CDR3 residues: CSASPRASGILDEQFF. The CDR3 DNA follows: TGCAGTGCTAGTCCCAGGGCTAGCGGGATCCTGGATGAGCAGTTCTTC.

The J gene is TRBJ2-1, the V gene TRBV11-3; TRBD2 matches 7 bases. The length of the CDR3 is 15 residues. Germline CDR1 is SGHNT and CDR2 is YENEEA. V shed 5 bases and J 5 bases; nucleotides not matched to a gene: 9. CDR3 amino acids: CASSGGERANNEQFF. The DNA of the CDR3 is TGTGCCAGCAGCGGGGGGGAGCGGGCGAACAATGAGCAGTTCTTC. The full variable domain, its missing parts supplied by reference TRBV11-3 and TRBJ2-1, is EAGVVQSPRYKIIEKKQPVAFWCNPISGHNTLYWYLQNLGQGPELLIRYENEEAVDDSQLPKDRFSAERLKGVDSTLKIQPAELGDSAVYLCASSGGERANNEQFFGPGTRLTVL.

The CDR3 reads CASSPGTSGSSYEQYV. Here the CDR3 DNA reads TGTGCCAGCAGTCCGGGGACTAGCGGGAGCTCCTACGAGCAGTACGTC. The chain links TRBV28 to TRBJ2-7; 14 nucleotides align to TRBD2. J lost 0 bases, V lost 5 bases, and 3 bases had no gene match. Germline CDR1 MDHEN, CDR2 SYDVKM. This CDR3 comprises 16 residues.